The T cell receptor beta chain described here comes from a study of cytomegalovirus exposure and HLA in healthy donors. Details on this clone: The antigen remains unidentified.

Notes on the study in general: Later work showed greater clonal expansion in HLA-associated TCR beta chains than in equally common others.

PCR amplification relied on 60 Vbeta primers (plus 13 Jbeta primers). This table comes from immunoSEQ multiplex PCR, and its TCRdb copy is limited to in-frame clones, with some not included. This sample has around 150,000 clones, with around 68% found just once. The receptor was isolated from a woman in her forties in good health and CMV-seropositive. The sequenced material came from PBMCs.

This CDR3 is CASSTRRRLTNTGELFF. The CDR3 DNA follows: TGTGCCAGTAGTACCCGGAGGCGGCTCACGAACACCGGGGAGCTGTTTTTT. The J gene is TRBJ2-2, the V gene TRBV19; D might be TRBD2 (5 bases). The V gene's germline CDR1 is LNHDA and CDR2 SQIVND (reference sequence). The CDR3 has 17 amino acids. V was clipped by 4 bases and J by 0 bases, with 15 bases between them.